These 4 T cell receptor beta chains were all obtained from the same sample, sequenced in a study of cytomegalovirus exposure and HLA in healthy donors. With 60 Vbeta and 13 Jbeta primers, the PCR was carried out. The protocol was immunoSEQ multiplex PCR, while the TCRdb copy is restricted to in-frame clones and leaves out a portion. The sample has about 120,000 clones, roughly four fifths seen once. Sequencing was done on a sample of PBMCs. All receptors derive from a woman under 30 in good health and CMV-seronegative.

The V call is TRBV9, the J call TRBJ1-1, with 7 bases that match TRBD1. Trimming cost V 3 bases and J 1 base; bases outside gene matches: 6. This CDR3 comprises 15 residues. The germline CDR1 and CDR2 sequences are SGDLS and YYNGEE. The CDR3 protein is CASSGQGQSNTEAFF. Written as DNA, the CDR3 is TGTGCCAGCAGCGGACAGGGACAGTCGAACACTGAAGCTTTCTTT.

This clone was counted between two and nine times. The V and J genes are TRBV2 and TRBJ1-2; 8 positions match TRBD1. The CDR3 has 14 amino acids. V shed 6 bases and J 2 bases; nucleotides not matched to a gene: 5. The germline gives CDR1 SNHLY, CDR2 FYNNEI. The CDR3 reads CASRTGVVNYGYTF. CDR3 DNA sequence: TGTGCCAGCAGGACAGGGGTGGTAAACTATGGCTACACCTTC.

The chain uses TRBV29-1 and TRBJ1-2, with D possibly TRBD1 on 6 matching bases. The V gene lost 5 bases and the J gene lost 0 bases, with 10 bases spanning the gap. The CDR3 is 13 residues long. The germline V gene has CDR1 SQVTM and CDR2 ANQGSEA. Here the CDR3 reads CSVKTGPNYGYTF. The CDR3 DNA follows: TGCAGCGTTAAGACAGGCCCTAACTATGGCTACACCTTC.

The CDR3 spells CASSPIFLTGISTEAFF. In DNA, the CDR3 is TGTGCCAGCAGCCCAATTTTTCTGACAGGGATCAGCACTGAAGCTTTCTTT. The chain is built from TRBV7-9 and TRBJ1-1, with 7 bases matching TRBD1. J lost 4 bases, V lost 5 bases, and 16 bases had no gene match. The CDR3 totals 17 residues. The germline V gene encodes CDR1 SEHNR and CDR2 FQNEAQ (reference sequence).